A single T cell receptor (beta chain) is shown here with its context. Germline loops: CDR1 SGHDT, CDR2 YYEEEE. This CDR3 is 15 amino acids long. Unmatched junction bases numbered 5, after V lost 0 bases and J lost 5 bases. The repertoire was sequenced with immunoSEQ multiplex PCR; TCRdb's copy has only in-frame clones and lacks some. The table has some 2,000,000 clones, roughly 95% seen once; the top ten hold more than 0.95%. It was CD45RO-negative cells, positively selected for CCR7, that made up naive CD8 cells, with terminally differentiated effector memory CD45RA+ cells excluded. Each sample came from a Caucasian adult donor living in Nashville, Tennessee. The sample belongs to a study of shared clonotypes between healthy human individuals.

J is TRBJ2-1 and V is TRBV5-6; 7 bases line up with TRBD2. The receptor comes from a man between 18 and 35 years old in good health. Material for sequencing was naive CD8+ T cells sorted from blood. This CDR3 reads CASSLGLAENNEQFF. CDR3 coding DNA: TGTGCCAGCAGCTTGGGACTAGCAGAGAACAATGAGCAGTTCTTC.